Each of the 23 T cell receptor beta chains below was sequenced from the same sample in a study of T cells after yellow fever vaccination. MiXCR, applied by TCRdb to the 5' RACE reads, yields one record per CDR3 protein. The repertoire consists of under 30,000 distinct CDR3 sequences, with over 4.5% occurring once and the leading ten covering 35% to 50%. Here the sequenced sample was CD8+ T cells sorted from PBMCs, taken 10 days after the yellow fever booster vaccination. The receptors come from a man aged 25 to 40 who received the YFV17D yellow fever vaccine.

This clonotype was seen ten or more times. J is TRBJ2-7 and V is TRBV21-1. TRBV21-1 is recorded as a pseudogene. CDR3 size: 15 residues. The DNA for the CDR3 is TGTGCCAGCATCAACCAGGAAGCTTTTATCTACGAGCAGTACTTC. It is translated as CASINQEAFIYEQYF.

This clonotype was observed at least ten times. The V and J genes are TRBV6-5 and TRBJ2-3; 11 bases are a match to TRBD2. The junction had 4 bases not matched to a gene; V was cut back by 4 bases and J by 1 base. Per the germline V gene, CDR1 is MNHEY and CDR2 is SVGAGI. The CDR3 runs to 16 residues. The chain's CDR3 is CASSSTLAGGTDTQYF. DNA of the CDR3: TGTGCCAGCAGTTCTACACTAGCGGGAGGCACAGATACGCAGTATTTT.

This clonotype was seen repeatedly, ten times or more. The chain links TRBV5-1 to TRBJ2-7, with D uncertain. V gave up 2 bases and J gave up 0 bases, with 9 bases separating them. CDR3 length: 14 residues. Germline lookup yields CDR1 SGHRS and CDR2 YFSETQ. CDR3 loop: CASSFGRSSYEQYF. Here the CDR3 DNA reads TGCGCCAGCAGCTTCGGACGTAGCTCCTACGAGCAGTACTTC. The full variable domain, its missing parts supplied by reference TRBV5-1 and TRBJ2-7, is KAGVTQTPRYLIKTRGQQVTLSCSPISGHRSVSWYQQTPGQGLQFLFEYFSETQRNKGNFPGRFSGRQFSNSRSEMNVSTLELGDSALYLCASSFGRSSYEQYFGPGTRLTVT.

This clonotype was seen ten or more times. This chain uses TRBV9 with TRBJ2-7, with no clear D. CDR3 length: 14 residues. Germline V gives CDR1 SGDLS, CDR2 YYNGEE. V was clipped by 0 bases and J by 0 bases, with 7 bases between them. For the CDR3, the DNA is TGTGCCAGCAGCGTAGGTGGATACTCCTACGAGCAGTACTTC. Protein: CASSVGGYSYEQYF.

This clonotype has ten or more counts. The V and J genes are TRBV4-3 and TRBJ2-2, with TRBD2 identical over 16 bases. The CDR3 loop spans 19 amino acids. The junction had 8 bases not matched to a gene; V was cut back by 0 bases and J by 7 bases. Germline V CDR1 and CDR2: LGHNA, YSLEER. The CDR3 spells CASSQDPGTSGRGNGELFF. The DNA for the CDR3 is TGCGCCAGCAGCCAAGATCCGGGGACTAGCGGGAGGGGAAACGGGGAGCTGTTTTTT.

This clonotype was counted ten times or more. The chain carries TRBV5-1 and TRBJ1-2, with 7 bases aligning to TRBD1. V dropped 0 bases and J dropped 6; count of bases not matched to a gene: 8. The length of the CDR3 is 15 residues. CDR1 SGHRS and CDR2 YFSETQ come from the germline V gene. CDR3 DNA: TGCGCCAGCAGCTTGGACAGGGGAGCGTGGGATGGCTACACCTTC. It specifies CASSLDRGAWDGYTF.

This clonotype was detected many times. The chain carries TRBV20-1 and TRBJ2-7, with a weak D call TRBD2 (5 bases). Trimming removed 5 bases at V and 0 bases at J, with 11 bases between. Germline loops: CDR1 DFQATT, CDR2 SNEGSKA (reference sequence). The CDR3 has 13 amino acids. CDR3 sequence: CSALLGDSYEQYF. The CDR3 DNA follows: TGCAGTGCTCTCCTCGGGGACTCCTACGAGCAGTACTTC.

Here the CDR3 reads CASSLEGYYGYTF. In nucleotides, the CDR3 is TGTGCCAGCAGCTTAGAAGGGTACTATGGCTACACCTTC. The chain is built from TRBV7-6 and TRBJ1-2; no clear D. Per germline, CDR1 SGHVS and CDR2 FNYEAQ. The CDR3 consists of 13 residues. The V end was cut by 1 base, the J end by 3 bases, with 6 bases between.

This clonotype occurred a few times. The chain has TRBV19 and TRBJ1-5; 11 nucleotides agree with TRBD1. The V gene's germline CDR1 is LNHDA and CDR2 SQIVND (reference sequence). This CDR3 has 15 amino acids. Losses at the gene ends were 3 bases for V and 4 bases for J; bases not matched to a gene: 2. DNA of the CDR3: TGTGCCAGTAGTATTGGGACAGGGGGGAATCAGCCCCAGCATTTT. Protein sequence: CASSIGTGGNQPQHF.

This clonotype was seen many times. This chain uses TRBV7-6 with TRBJ2-1; 9 bases are a match to TRBD2. The CDR3 covers 15 residues. CDR1 SGHVS and CDR2 FNYEAQ come from the germline V gene. J lost 4 bases, V lost 3 bases, and 4 bases had no gene match. DNA for the CDR3: TGTGCCAGCAGCTTCGCGGGAGGGGCATACAATGAGCAGTTCTTC. Its translation is CASSFAGGAYNEQFF. The whole variable domain, filled in from reference TRBV7-6 and TRBJ2-1, reads GAGVSQSPRYKVTKRGQDVALRCDPISGHVSLYWYRQALGQGPEFLTYFNYEAQQDKSGLPNDRFSAERPEGSISTLTIQRTEQRDSAMYRCASSFAGGAYNEQFFGPGTRLTVL.

In its sample, this clonotype was seen many times. V is TRBV5-6 and J is TRBJ2-1; 10 bases fit TRBD2. The germline CDR1 and CDR2 sequences are SGHDT and YYEEEE. CDR3 length equals 13 residues. With V trimmed by 2 bases and J by 12 bases, 5 bases remained unmatched. CDR3 sequence reads: CASSLAGGPLQFF. The CDR3 DNA sequence: TGTGCCAGCAGCTTAGCGGGAGGGCCTTTGCAGTTCTTC.

There are many counts of this clonotype. The chain recombines TRBV6-6 with TRBJ2-1; D uncertain. Germline CDR1 MNHNY, CDR2 SVGAGI (reference sequence). The V gene lost 5 bases and the J gene lost 9 bases, with 11 bases spanning the gap. This CDR3 region has 12 residues. This CDR3 is CASSPSTGEQFF. CDR3 nucleotides: TGTGCCAGCAGTCCGTCGACTGGTGAGCAGTTCTTC.

This clonotype occurred many times. V is TRBV20-1 and J is TRBJ2-1, with D possibly TRBD2 on 7 matching bases. The CDR3 is 14 residues long. Looked up from germline, CDR1 is DFQATT and CDR2 is SNEGSKA (reference sequence). V lost 7 bases to trimming and J lost 8 bases, with 21 bases between them. CDR3 in amino acids: CSEGGSGYGDEQFF. The CDR3 DNA follows: TGCAGTGAAGGGGGTAGCGGGTACGGGGATGAGCAGTTCTTC.

Ten or more counts support this clonotype. V gene TRBV6-2 or TRBV6-3 combines with J gene TRBJ2-7; no clear D gene. This CDR3 region has 12 residues. With 10 bases removed from V and 3 bases from J, the gap between germline ends came to 13 bases. Germline CDR1 is MNHEY and CDR2 is SVGEGT. CDR3 region: CATDGSGYEQYF. Here the CDR3 DNA reads TGTGCCACGGACGGCTCGGGCTACGAGCAGTACTTC.

This clonotype was seen many times. The rearrangement links TRBV10-3 to TRBJ2-1; D uncertain. The CDR3 consists of 15 residues. CDR1 and CDR2 from the germline V gene are ENHRY and SYGVKD. V gave up 3 bases and J gave up 4 bases, with 13 bases separating them. CDR3 loop: CAISDQKDGYNEQFF. CDR3 in DNA: TGTGCCATCAGTGACCAGAAGGACGGATACAATGAGCAGTTCTTC.

In its sample, this clonotype was seen many times. This chain links TRBV7-2 with TRBJ2-7; 9 bases map to TRBD2. The CDR3 totals 15 residues. Germline lookup yields CDR1 SGHTA and CDR2 FQGNSA. J gave up 2 bases and V 3 bases, and 5 bases lay outside the gene matches. CDR3 sequence: CASSLGLAATYEQYF. The CDR3 bases are TGTGCCAGCAGCTTGGGACTAGCAGCGACCTACGAGCAGTACTTC.

This clonotype was found many times. The rearrangement joins TRBV27 to TRBJ2-7; either TRBD1 or TRBD2 may supply D (5 bases each). This CDR3 contains 13 residues. Germline CDR1 reads MNHEY; CDR2 reads SMNVEV (reference sequence). Trimming pared 4 bases from V and 4 bases from J, leaving 11 bases between. The CDR3 nucleotides are TGTGCCAGCAGTTGGCGAGGGGCATACGAGCAGTACTTC. Translated, it gives CASSWRGAYEQYF.

This clonotype came up many times. This rearrangement joins TRBV5-1 to TRBJ2-1; no clear D gene. The V end lost 5 bases, the J end lost 7 bases, and 7 bases lay between the germline ends. This CDR3 comprises 11 residues. Germline V lookup: CDR1 SGHRS, CDR2 YFSETQ. The DNA of the CDR3 is TGCGCCAGCAGTGGTCAGAATGAGCAGTTCTTC. Amino acid sequence: CASSGQNEQFF.

The table lists this clonotype with many counts. The rearrangement joins TRBV19 to TRBJ2-7; a possible D gene is TRBD2 (6 bases). The CDR3 runs to 14 residues. CDR1 is LNHDA and CDR2 is SQIVND in the germline V gene (reference sequence). With 4 bases removed from V and 3 bases from J, the gap between germline ends came to 13 bases. CDR3 loop: CASSTGTSVYEQYF. The CDR3 DNA is TGTGCCAGTAGTACCGGGACTTCTGTCTACGAGCAGTACTTC.

There are many counts of this clonotype. This chain joins TRBV7-8 and TRBJ2-1; 11 bases fit TRBD2. V was pared by 5 bases and J by 3 bases, with 0 bases of the junction left unmatched. Per the germline V gene, CDR1 is SGHVS and CDR2 is FQNEAQ. The CDR3 contains 14 residues. The CDR3 loop is CASSGTSGYNEQFF. DNA of the CDR3: TGTGCCAGCAGCGGGACTAGCGGCTACAATGAGCAGTTCTTC.

This clonotype has at least ten counts. The chain combines TRBV4-3 with TRBJ2-7; D is unclear. Trimming cost V 0 bases and J 0 bases, with 3 bases left between them. CDR1 is LGHNA, CDR2 YSLEER, per germline. The CDR3 has 13 amino acids. CDR3 in amino acids: CASSQDSSYEQYF. The CDR3 DNA sequence: TGCGCCAGCAGCCAAGACTCCTCCTACGAGCAGTACTTC.

This clonotype was seen many times. V usage is TRBV20-1 and J usage is TRBJ2-7, with D possibly matching TRBD2 (6 bases). This CDR3 is 13 amino acids long. Germline CDR1 is DFQATT and CDR2 is SNEGSKA (reference sequence). Trimming pared 8 bases from V and 2 bases from J, leaving 16 bases between. The CDR3 DNA sequence: TGCAGTCTCGGACTACCCAATACCTACGAGCAGTACTTC. This encodes CSLGLPNTYEQYF.

This clonotype has a count of ten or more. This chain connects TRBV7-2 to TRBJ2-3, with D perhaps matching TRBD1 (6 bases). Germline CDR1 SGHTA, CDR2 FQGNSA. V lost 5 bases to trimming and J lost 0 bases, with 12 bases between them. The CDR3 totals 15 residues. CDR3 nucleotide sequence: TGTGCCAGCAGCCCCAGGACAGACAGCACAGATACGCAGTATTTT. It specifies CASSPRTDSTDTQYF.